Following are 18 T cell receptor beta chains from one sample sequenced in a study of blood T cell repertoires in COVID-19. Assay used: immunoSEQ multiplex PCR; TCRdb lists only in-frame clones, some missing. This sample yields some 190,000 clones, of which about 83% are seen a single time; about 6% belongs to the top ten. Sequenced input: PBMCs or T cells enriched from blood (not recorded which). Receptor source: a man in his forties or fifties with acute COVID-19.

The chain carries TRBV23-1 and TRBJ1-4; 7 nucleotides agree with TRBD1. Being an ORF, TRBV23-1 has a function that is uncertain. The ends lost 3 bases at V and 1 base at J; junction bases unmatched: 2. The CDR3 consists of 15 residues. The CDR3 here is CASSHQGETNEKLFF. CDR3 bases: TGCGCCAGCAGTCACCAGGGGGAAACTAATGAAAAACTGTTTTTT.

This chain links TRBV28 with TRBJ2-2; 10 bases line up with TRBD2. The junction had 3 bases not matched to a gene; V was cut back by 4 bases and J by 1 base. Germline loops: CDR1 MDHEN, CDR2 SYDVKM. The CDR3 has 16 residues. DNA for the CDR3: TGTGCCAGCAGTTCAAGCGGGAGGGGGAACACCGGGGAGCTGTTTTTT. This codes for CASSSSGRGNTGELFF.

The chain is built from TRBV4-1 and TRBJ1-5; the D gene is possibly TRBD1 (6 bases). The CDR3 covers 16 residues. The V gene's germline CDR1 is MGHRA and CDR2 YSYEKL. Trimming left V 0 bases short and J 6 bases short, with 15 bases between. The CDR3 protein is CASSQDSGQGSQPQHF. The CDR3 DNA reads as TGCGCCAGCAGCCAAGATTCAGGGCAGGGGAGTCAGCCCCAGCATTTT.

The chain uses TRBV4-2 and TRBJ2-7; possible D gene TRBD2, 5 bases. The CDR3 contains 13 residues. Per germline, CDR1 LGHNA and CDR2 YNFKEQ. V was pared by 0 bases and J by 5 bases, with 8 bases between. The CDR3 nucleotides read TGTGCCAGCAGCCAAGAATGGACTCACGAGCAGTACTTC. Protein sequence: CASSQEWTHEQYF.

The chain employs TRBV6-5 and TRBJ2-3, with 7 bases aligning to TRBD2. In germline, CDR1 is MNHEY, CDR2 SVGAGI. The CDR3 sequence is 14 residues long. Trimming removed 8 bases from V and 8 bases from J; junction bases left unmatched: 13. The CDR3 DNA is TGTGCCAGCGCACAACCGGGGGGACCCTCTACGCAGTATTTT. Its protein product is CASAQPGGPSTQYF.

This sequence joins TRBV4-1 and TRBJ2-5, with 9 bases identical to TRBD1. Germline V gene sequence: CDR1 MGHRA, CDR2 YSYEKL. The CDR3 spans 16 residues. With V trimmed by 3 bases and J by 1 base, 6 bases remained unmatched. CDR3 region: CASSHTGGDSQETQYF. The CDR3 DNA reads TGCGCCAGCAGCCATACAGGGGGCGATTCCCAAGAGACCCAGTACTTC.

V usage is TRBV14 and J usage is TRBJ2-3, with 10 bases identical to TRBD2. The CDR3 spans 16 residues. The V segment lost 0 bases and the J segment 5 bases; nucleotides outside the gene matches: 5. Germline V gives CDR1 SGHDN, CDR2 FVKESK. The chain's CDR3 is CASSQDLAGVGDTQYF. CDR3 sequence (DNA): TGTGCCAGCAGCCAAGACCTAGCGGGAGTAGGAGATACGCAGTATTTT.

The CDR3 protein is CASSMTGIGANVLTF. CDR3 sequence (DNA): TGTGCCAGCAGCATGACAGGGATCGGGGCCAACGTCCTGACTTTC. V gene TRBV11-2 combines with J gene TRBJ2-6; 7 bases agree with TRBD1. V lost 5 bases and J lost 4; bases outside the gene matches: 5. The CDR3 has 15 amino acids. CDR1 SGHAT and CDR2 FQNNGV come from the germline V gene.

The J gene is TRBJ2-7, the V gene TRBV28, with TRBD2 as a possible D gene (6 bases). CDR1 and CDR2 (germline): MDHEN, SYDVKM. The CDR3 is 14 residues long. The V end was cut by 4 bases, the J end by 3 bases, with 13 bases between. The CDR3 DNA sequence: TGTGCCAGCAGTTCCCTACTAGCCCTCTACGAGCAGTACTTC. Translated, it gives CASSSLLALYEQYF.

This clone was detected once. The V call is TRBV9, the J call TRBJ2-7; 10 bases line up with TRBD1. CDR1 is SGDLS and CDR2 is YYNGEE in the germline V gene. The J segment lost 3 bases and the V segment lost 3 bases, leaving 9 bases of the junction unmatched. The CDR3 length is 16 residues. CDR3 loop: CASSADDRGLLYEQYF. CDR3 nucleotide sequence: TGTGCCAGCAGCGCCGATGACAGGGGGCTCCTCTACGAGCAGTACTTC.

The rearrangement uses TRBV13 and TRBJ2-1; TRBD2 matches 7 bases. Germline values: CDR1 PRHDT, CDR2 FYEKMQ (reference sequence). Germline trimming cut 5 bases from V and 0 bases from J; bases unmatched to any gene: 16. The CDR3 length is 19 residues. CDR3 coding DNA: TGTGCCAGCAGCAGAGTAGGGGTCCCGGGCGGGAGCTCCTACAATGAGCAGTTCTTC. Translation: CASSRVGVPGGSSYNEQFF.

The J gene is TRBJ1-5, the V gene TRBV6-2 or TRBV6-3; 8 bases map to TRBD1. The V gene end was trimmed by 5 bases and the J gene end by 2 bases; junction bases not matched to a gene: 5. Germline V gene data show CDR1 as MNHEY and CDR2 as SVGEGT. The CDR3 loop spans 15 amino acids. In nucleotides, the CDR3 is TGTGCCAGCAGTAGGACAGGGCAGGGCAATCAGCCCCAGCATTTT. Residues: CASSRTGQGNQPQHF.

This chain connects TRBV28 to TRBJ2-3, with 7 positions matching TRBD2. After removal of 1 base from V and 6 bases from J, the junction contained 4 bases not matched to a gene. Germline values: CDR1 MDHEN, CDR2 SYDVKM. The CDR3 is 14 amino acids. The CDR3 DNA follows: TGTGCCAGCAGTTTATCGGGGGGAGGGGATACGCAGTATTTT. This encodes CASSLSGGGDTQYF.

This clone was counted between two and nine times. This chain connects TRBV28 to TRBJ1-5; TRBD1 aligns across 9 bases. Germline assignment: CDR1 MDHEN and CDR2 SYDVKM. Unmatched junction bases numbered 11, after V lost 7 bases and J lost 7 bases. This CDR3 is built from 15 residues. The CDR3 loop is CASTDQQGAKQPQHF. The CDR3 nucleotides read TGTGCCAGCACCGATCAACAGGGGGCAAAGCAGCCCCAGCATTTT.

V and J are TRBV4-1 and TRBJ2-5, with 8 bases that match TRBD2. Looked up from germline, CDR1 is MGHRA and CDR2 is YSYEKL. The ends lost 0 bases at V and 5 bases at J; junction bases unmatched: 8. The CDR3 sequence is 16 residues long. CDR3 protein: CASSQDPGTRAETQYF. The CDR3 DNA reads as TGCGCCAGCAGCCAAGATCCGGGGACTAGAGCGGAGACCCAGTACTTC.

The chain couples TRBV10-3 to TRBJ1-3, with D possibly TRBD1 on 6 matching bases. Germline loops: CDR1 ENHRY, CDR2 SYGVKD. The ends were cut back, 4 bases at V and 4 bases at J, with 11 bases in the middle. The CDR3 consists of 14 residues. Here the CDR3 DNA reads TGTGCCATCAGTGTCGGGACATTCGGAAACACCATATATTTT. Its translation: CAISVGTFGNTIYF.

The chain employs TRBV2 and TRBJ2-7; 8 positions agree with TRBD2. The germline gives CDR1 SNHLY, CDR2 FYNNEI. With V trimmed by 3 bases and J by 3 bases, 13 bases remained unmatched. There are 17 residues in the CDR3. The CDR3 reads CASSEIPPSGGNYEQYF. The CDR3 DNA sequence: TGTGCCAGCAGTGAGATCCCCCCCTCGGGAGGGAACTACGAGCAGTACTTC.

The chain recombines TRBV5-1 with TRBJ2-7, with a tentative D call TRBD1 (6 bases). Trimming cost V 4 bases and J 2 bases, with 10 bases left between them. The CDR3 extends over 13 amino acids. Germline assignment: CDR1 SGHRS and CDR2 YFSETQ. This CDR3 reads CASSEPGAYEQYF. The DNA of the CDR3 is TGCGCCAGCAGCGAGCCAGGGGCCTACGAGCAGTACTTC.